The 3 T cell receptor beta chains in this list originate from one sample, sequenced in a study of T-cell reconstitution after alpha-beta-depleted transplantation in children. It was with unique molecular identifiers that the TCRbeta library was prepared. In TCRdb, the PCR reads were re-called with MiXCR into one record per CDR3 protein. Of just over 950,000 distinct CDR3 sequences detected, about 31% appear once; the ten largest clones hold under 30%. Sequenced here: PBMCs, mostly from graft donor cells, sampled 360 days after TCRalphabeta/CD19-depleted stem cell transplant. Receptors were obtained from a boy younger than two who had a stem cell transplant for SCID, so the T cells may come from the graft donor.

This clonotype was counted a few times. The gene calls are TRBV12-3 or TRBV12-4 and TRBJ2-7, with a tentative D call TRBD2 (6 bases). The CDR3 extends over 13 amino acids. Trimming cost V 2 bases and J 9 bases, with 14 bases left between them. The CDR3: CASSLKGGVAQYF. The CDR3, as DNA: TGTGCCAGCAGTTTAAAAGGCGGGGTCGCGCAGTACTTC.

This clonotype was detected only once. The genes are TRBV7-2 and TRBJ2-5, with D unresolved. V lost 5 bases and J 0 bases, leaving 13 bases between the germline ends. Germline CDR1 is SGHTA and CDR2 is FQGNSA. The CDR3 extends over 15 amino acids. Here the CDR3 DNA reads TGTGCCAGCAGCCTGGCCCGAGTGTACCAAGAGACCCAGTACTTC. Translated, it gives CASSLARVYQETQYF.

Notes on this clonotype: A read error may produce the germline difference seen at one junction end. V gene TRBV14 combines with J gene TRBJ2-1; 7 nucleotides match TRBD1. The V gene's germline CDR1 is SGHDN and CDR2 FVKESK. This CDR3 spans 14 amino acids. The DNA of the CDR3 is TGTGTCAGCAGCCAACCCGGGACAGTGAATGAGCAGTTCTTC. It encodes CVSSQPGTVNEQFF. The complete variable domain, with remaining parts taken from reference TRBV14 and TRBJ2-1, reads EAGVTQFPSHSVIEKGQTVTLRCDPISGHDNLYWYRRVMGKEIKFLLHFVKESKQDESGMPNNRFLAERTGGTYSTLKVQPAELEDSGVYFCVSSQPGTVNEQFFGPGTRLTVL.